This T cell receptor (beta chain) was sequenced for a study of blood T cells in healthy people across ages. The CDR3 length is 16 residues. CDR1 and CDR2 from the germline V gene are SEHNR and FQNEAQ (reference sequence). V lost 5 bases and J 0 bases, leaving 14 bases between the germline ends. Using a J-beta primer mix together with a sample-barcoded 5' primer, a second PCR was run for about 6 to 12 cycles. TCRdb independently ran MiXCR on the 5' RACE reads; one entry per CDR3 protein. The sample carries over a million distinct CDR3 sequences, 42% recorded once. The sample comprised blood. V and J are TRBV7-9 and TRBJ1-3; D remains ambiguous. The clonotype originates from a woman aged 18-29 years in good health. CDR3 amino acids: CASSRYDVSSGNTIYF. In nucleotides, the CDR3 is TGTGCCAGCAGCAGATACGACGTGAGCTCTGGAAACACCATATATTTT. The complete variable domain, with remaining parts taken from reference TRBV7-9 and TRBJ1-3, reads DTGVSQNPRHKITKRGQNVTFRCDPISEHNRLYWYRQTLGQGPEFLTYFQNEAQLEKSRLLSDRFSAERPKGSFSTLEIQRTEQGDSAMYLCASSRYDVSSGNTIYFGEGSWLTVV.